The 24 T cell receptor beta chains presented below share a single source sample, sequenced in a study of monozygotic twins with inflammatory bowel disease. TCRdb reprocessed the 5' RACE reads; each CDR3 protein has one entry and no DNA is given. This sample's table has more than 350,000 distinct CDR3 sequences. What was sequenced was blood. The receptors stem from a human donor with ulcerative colitis or Crohn's disease, or a healthy co-twin of an affected twin (not recorded which).

The gene calls are TRBV3-1 and TRBJ2-7. Germline CDR1 reads LGHDT; CDR2 reads YNNKEL (reference sequence). This CDR3 region has 15 residues. This chain's CDR3 is CASSQVHALDYEQYF.

This chain connects TRBV6-2 or TRBV6-3 to TRBJ2-1; TCRdb proposes TRBD1, but this gene call is untestable without DNA. This CDR3 is built from 15 residues. Germline V lookup: CDR1 MNHEY, CDR2 SVGEGT. CDR3 sequence: CASSSPGALYNEQFF.

V gene TRBV30 combines with J gene TRBJ1-5; TCRdb's D call of TRBD1 is untestable without DNA. CDR1 is GTSNPN, CDR2 SVGIG, per germline (reference sequence). This CDR3 is 12 amino acids long. CDR3 loop: CAWSQGGQPQHF.

The chain couples TRBV14 to TRBJ2-2. This CDR3 region has 17 residues. Per the germline V gene, CDR1 is SGHDN and CDR2 is FVKESK. This CDR3 reads CASSRLSDAANTGELFF.

This rearrangement joins TRBV7-2 to TRBJ1-4; the D call from TCRdb, TRBD1, cannot be confirmed without DNA. The CDR3 is made up of 16 amino acids. Germline CDR1 and CDR2: SGHTA and FQGNSA. CDR3 sequence reads: CASSLYGTGTNEKLFF. Supplemented by reference TRBV7-2 and TRBJ1-4, the full variable domain reads GAGVSQSPSNKVTEKGKDVELRCDPISGHTALYWYRQSLGQGLEFLIYFQGNSAPDKSGLPSDRFSAERTGGSVSTLTIQRTQQEDSAVYLCASSLYGTGTNEKLFFGSGTQLSVL.

The rearrangement uses TRBV7-6 and TRBJ2-1. CDR3 length: 15 amino acids. The germline CDR1 and CDR2 sequences are SGHVS and FNYEAQ. The CDR3 reads CASSLAGESYNEQFF.

The chain uses TRBV18 and TRBJ2-6; TCRdb reports TRBD1, a call that lacks DNA to check it against. This CDR3 has 16 residues. Germline V gives CDR1 KGHSH, CDR2 LQKENI. The CDR3 reads CASSPQRPSGANVLTF.

Here the CDR3 reads CAISESVGNTGELFF. V and J are TRBV10-3 and TRBJ2-2. The CDR3 loop spans 15 amino acids. The V gene's germline CDR1 is ENHRY and CDR2 SYGVKD.

The V and J genes are TRBV4-1 and TRBJ2-6; TCRdb proposes TRBD1, but this gene call is untestable without DNA. In germline, CDR1 is MGHRA, CDR2 YSYEKL. CDR3 length: 16 amino acids. The CDR3 here is CASSQGGTGIANVLTF.

This sequence joins TRBV3-1 and TRBJ1-2; TCRdb returns TRBD1, unconfirmable since there is no DNA. The germline V gene encodes CDR1 LGHDT and CDR2 YNNKEL (reference sequence). The length of the CDR3 is 15 residues. The CDR3 is CASSQATGTGEGYTF.

The rearrangement links TRBV7-2 to TRBJ1-1; TCRdb selects TRBD1, and the lack of DNA leaves this call unchecked. Germline V lookup: CDR1 SGHTA, CDR2 FQGNSA. The CDR3 contains 13 residues. The CDR3 loop is CASSPEGGTEAFF.

The rearrangement links TRBV5-5 to TRBJ1-1. Germline lookup yields CDR1 SGHKS and CDR2 YYEKEE (reference sequence). CDR3 length: 14 amino acids. The CDR3 protein is CASSLYGVNTEAFF.

The chain employs TRBV4-1 and TRBJ2-1; TCRdb names TRBD2, which stays unverified in the absence of DNA. Germline V lookup: CDR1 MGHRA, CDR2 YSYEKL. CDR3 length: 15 residues. The CDR3 sequence is CASSQALAGRNEQFF.

The CDR3 protein is CASSRTGVSNQPQHF. The chain uses TRBV18 and TRBJ1-5; the D gene TCRdb calls, TRBD1, cannot be checked with no DNA. The CDR3 sequence is 15 residues long. CDR1 is KGHSH and CDR2 is LQKENI in the germline V gene.

The genes are TRBV5-1 and TRBJ1-4; the TCRdb call, TRBD1, lacks DNA for checking. Germline V gene lookup returns CDR1 SGHRS and CDR2 YFSETQ. The CDR3 runs 15 residues. The CDR3 loop is CASSPETARNEKLFF.

The chain has TRBV20-1 and TRBJ2-7; checking the TCRdb D call of TRBD2 is not possible without DNA. This CDR3 is built from 13 residues. Germline CDR1 DFQATT, CDR2 SNEGSKA (reference sequence). CDR3 region: CSAQRGQLGEQYF.

The chain employs TRBV5-6 and TRBJ2-7; absent DNA, TCRdb's TRBD2 call cannot be checked. The germline V gene encodes CDR1 SGHDT and CDR2 YYEEEE. This CDR3 contains 16 residues. The CDR3 spells CASSNGLAGWGYEQYF.

This sequence joins TRBV6-1 and TRBJ2-5; no DNA is available, so the TRBD1 call from TCRdb remains unchecked. CDR3 length: 15 amino acids. The germline V gene encodes CDR1 MNHNS and CDR2 SASEGT. This CDR3 is CASSEGQGRYETQYF.

V usage is TRBV7-2 and J usage is TRBJ1-2. The CDR3 has 13 residues. From germline, CDR1 is SGHTA and CDR2 FQGNSA. This CDR3 reads CASSLAMREGYTF.

The chain uses TRBV28 and TRBJ1-1. The CDR3 runs 15 residues. Germline CDR1 is MDHEN and CDR2 is SYDVKM. The chain's CDR3 is CASTTVGRGNTEAFF.

V is TRBV5-5 and J is TRBJ1-1. The CDR3 has 14 amino acids. Germline V gives CDR1 SGHKS, CDR2 YYEKEE (reference sequence). CDR3 residues: CASSLATVVTEAFF.

V gene TRBV10-3 combines with J gene TRBJ2-1; checking the TCRdb D call of TRBD1 is not possible without DNA. Germline assignment: CDR1 ENHRY and CDR2 SYGVKD. This CDR3 has 15 residues. The CDR3 sequence is CAISPQGINYNEQFF.

The chain uses TRBV7-2 and TRBJ1-2; TCRdb's D call, TRBD1, is unchecked because there is no DNA. Germline loops: CDR1 SGHTA, CDR2 FQGNSA. The CDR3 loop spans 13 amino acids. The CDR3 spells CASSLSGANGYTF. Variable domain in full (rest from reference TRBV7-2 and TRBJ1-2): GAGVSQSPSNKVTEKGKDVELRCDPISGHTALYWYRQSLGQGLEFLIYFQGNSAPDKSGLPSDRFSAERTGGSVSTLTIQRTQQEDSAVYLCASSLSGANGYTFGSGTRLTVV.

The chain employs TRBV24-1 and TRBJ2-7. Germline lookup yields CDR1 KGHDR and CDR2 SFDVKD. This CDR3 comprises 14 residues. The CDR3 loop is CATSRGGSDYEQYF.